The sequence of this T cell receptor (beta chain) was determined in a study of blood T cell repertoires in COVID-19. About the study: The origin of the acute and convalescent COVID-19 samples was the United States, Italy and Spain.

CDR1 and CDR2 (germline): MNHEY, SMNVEV (reference sequence). The CDR3 spans 14 residues. Deletions cut 1 base from V and 7 bases from J, with 13 bases between. Clones were read by immunoSEQ multiplex PCR, and TCRdb kept only the in-frame ones, dropping some. This sample carries roughly 250,000 clones, approximately 86% of them seen once, and the ten largest clones take 2.5% to 3.5%. This receptor was obtained from a woman aged 40 to 50 with acute COVID-19. The V and J genes are TRBV27 and TRBJ1-2; maybe TRBD1 (6 bases). Source material: PBMCs or T cells enriched from blood (not recorded which). The CDR3 here is CASSLLVQGPGYTF. In DNA, the CDR3 is TGTGCCAGCAGTTTATTGGTACAGGGCCCTGGCTACACCTTC.